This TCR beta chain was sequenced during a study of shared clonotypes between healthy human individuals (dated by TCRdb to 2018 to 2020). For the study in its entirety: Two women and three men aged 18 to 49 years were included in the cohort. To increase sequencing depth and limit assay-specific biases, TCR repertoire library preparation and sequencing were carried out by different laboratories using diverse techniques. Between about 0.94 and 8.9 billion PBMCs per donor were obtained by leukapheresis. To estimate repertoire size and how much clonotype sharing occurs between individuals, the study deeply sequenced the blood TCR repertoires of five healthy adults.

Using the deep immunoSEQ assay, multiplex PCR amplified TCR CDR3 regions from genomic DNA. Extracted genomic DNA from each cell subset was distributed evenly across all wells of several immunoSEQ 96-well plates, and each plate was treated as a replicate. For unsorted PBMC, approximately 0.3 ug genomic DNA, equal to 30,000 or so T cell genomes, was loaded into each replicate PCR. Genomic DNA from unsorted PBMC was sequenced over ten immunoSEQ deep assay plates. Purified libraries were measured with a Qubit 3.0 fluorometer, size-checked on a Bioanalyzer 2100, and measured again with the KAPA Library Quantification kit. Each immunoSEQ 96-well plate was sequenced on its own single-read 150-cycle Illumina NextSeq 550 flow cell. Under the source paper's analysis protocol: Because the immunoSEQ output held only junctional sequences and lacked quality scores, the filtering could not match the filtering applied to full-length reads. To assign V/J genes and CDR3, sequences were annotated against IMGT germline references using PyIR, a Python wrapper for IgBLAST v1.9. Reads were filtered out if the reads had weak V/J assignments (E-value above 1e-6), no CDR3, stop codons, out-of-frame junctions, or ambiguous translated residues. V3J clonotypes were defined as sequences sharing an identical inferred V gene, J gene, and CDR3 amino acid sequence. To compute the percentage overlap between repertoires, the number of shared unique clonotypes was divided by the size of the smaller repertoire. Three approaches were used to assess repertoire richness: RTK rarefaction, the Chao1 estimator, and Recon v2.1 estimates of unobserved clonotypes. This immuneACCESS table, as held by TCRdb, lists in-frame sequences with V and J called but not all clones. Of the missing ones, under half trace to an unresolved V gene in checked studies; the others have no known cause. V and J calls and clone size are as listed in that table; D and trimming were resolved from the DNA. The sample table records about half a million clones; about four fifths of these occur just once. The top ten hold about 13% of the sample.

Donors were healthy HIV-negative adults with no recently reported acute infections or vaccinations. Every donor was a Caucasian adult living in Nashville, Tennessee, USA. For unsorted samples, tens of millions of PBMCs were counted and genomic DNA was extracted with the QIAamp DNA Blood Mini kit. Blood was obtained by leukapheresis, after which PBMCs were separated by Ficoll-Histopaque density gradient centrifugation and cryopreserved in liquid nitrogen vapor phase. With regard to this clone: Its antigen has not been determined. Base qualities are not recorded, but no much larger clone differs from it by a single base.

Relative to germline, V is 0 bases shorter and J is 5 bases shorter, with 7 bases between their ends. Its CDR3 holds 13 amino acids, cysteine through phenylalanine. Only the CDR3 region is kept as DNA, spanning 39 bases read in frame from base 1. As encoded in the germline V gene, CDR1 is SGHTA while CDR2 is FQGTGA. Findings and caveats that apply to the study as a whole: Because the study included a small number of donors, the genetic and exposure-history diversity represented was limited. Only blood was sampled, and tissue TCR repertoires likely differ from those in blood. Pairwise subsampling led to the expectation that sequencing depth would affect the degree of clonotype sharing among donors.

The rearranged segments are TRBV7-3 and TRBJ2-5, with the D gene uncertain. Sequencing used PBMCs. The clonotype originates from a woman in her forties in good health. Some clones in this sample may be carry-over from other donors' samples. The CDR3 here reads CASSLTLTETQYF. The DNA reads TGTGCCAGCAGCTTAACCTTGACTGAGACCCAGTACTTC.